A selection of T cell receptor beta chains follows, all from one sample in a study of identical twins. TCRdb reanalysed the 5' RACE reads using MiXCR and keeps one entry per CDR3 protein. The table lists 570,000 or so distinct CDR3 sequences, just under 10% of them singletons. The data also belong to a second study, concerning yellow fever vaccine responses in identical twins.

The sequenced sample was PBMCs. The source is a woman under 30 in good health. Both conserved end residues are part of each CDR3. A D gene is named only where the DNA matches it firmly. Clone sizes are given selectively: once, few, many, or a class where the clone is expanded.

V gene: TRBV7-2
D gene: TRBD2
clone size: .
J gene: TRBJ2-1
CDR3 protein: CASSPRSSGAYNEQFF
CDR3 DNA: TGTGCCAGCAGCCCACGATCTAGCGGAGCCTACAATGAGCAGTTCTTC

V gene: TRBV11-2
D gene: TRBD2
clone size: few
J gene: TRBJ2-2
CDR3 protein: CASSPWGGSNTGELFF
CDR3 DNA: TGTGCCAGCAGCCCTTGGGGGGGATCGAACACCGGGGAGCTGTTTTTT

V gene: TRBV19
D gene: TRBD2
clone size: .
J gene: TRBJ2-2
CDR3 protein: CASSVTSGGAGELFF
CDR3 DNA: TGTGCCAGTAGTGTGACTAGCGGGGGGGCCGGGGAGCTGTTTTTT

V gene: TRBV12-3/TRBV12-4
D gene: TRBD2
clone size: .
J gene: TRBJ2-1
CDR3 protein: CASGKGGLGGNEQFF
CDR3 DNA: TGTGCCAGCGGTAAGGGAGGACTGGGGGGGAATGAGCAGTTCTTC

V gene: TRBV5-1
D gene: TRBD1
clone size: .
J gene: TRBJ2-7
CDR3 protein: CASSLGTGGNYEQYF
CDR3 DNA: TGCGCCAGCAGCTTGGGGACAGGGGGCAATTACGAGCAGTACTTC

V gene: TRBV14
D gene: TRBD1
clone size: .
J gene: TRBJ1-4
CDR3 protein: CASSHGGQGEEKLFF
CDR3 DNA: TGTGCCAGCAGCCACGGTGGACAGGGTGAAGAAAAACTGTTTTTT

V gene: TRBV15
D gene: TRBD2
clone size: few
J gene: TRBJ2-5
CDR3 protein: CATSDRTSGGQETQYF
CDR3 DNA: TGTGCCACCAGCGACCGGACTAGCGGGGGCCAAGAGACCCAGTACTTC

V gene: TRBV12-3/TRBV12-4
D gene: .
clone size: few
J gene: TRBJ1-5
CDR3 protein: CASSSDLNQPQHF
CDR3 DNA: TGTGCCAGCAGTTCTGACTTGAATCAGCCCCAGCATTTT

V gene: TRBV27
D gene: .
clone size: .
J gene: TRBJ2-1
CDR3 protein: CASRTRAVSNEQFF
CDR3 DNA: TGTGCCAGTAGGACCAGGGCCGTCAGCAATGAGCAGTTCTTC

V gene: TRBV7-9
D gene: .
clone size: few
J gene: TRBJ2-3
CDR3 protein: CASSLVGLMGTDTQYF
CDR3 DNA: TGTGCCAGCAGCTTAGTGGGACTGATGGGAACAGATACGCAGTATTTT

V gene: TRBV12-3/TRBV12-4
D gene: .
clone size: few
J gene: TRBJ2-7
CDR3 protein: CASSLHVSTYEQYF
CDR3 DNA: TGTGCCAGCAGTTTACACGTGTCGACCTACGAGCAGTACTTC

V gene: TRBV9
D gene: TRBD2
clone size: .
J gene: TRBJ2-7
CDR3 protein: CASSETSGRPYEQYF
CDR3 DNA: TGTGCCAGCAGCGAGACTAGCGGGAGGCCCTACGAGCAGTACTTC

V gene: TRBV2
D gene: TRBD2
clone size: many
J gene: TRBJ2-3
CDR3 protein: CASSELAGWSDTQYF
CDR3 DNA: TGTGCCAGCAGCGAACTAGCGGGGTGGTCAGATACGCAGTATTTT

V gene: TRBV29-1
D gene: TRBD1
clone size: many
J gene: TRBJ2-2
CDR3 protein: CSVESDRGRRGELFF
CDR3 DNA: TGCAGCGTTGAAAGCGACAGGGGGCGTAGGGGGGAGCTGTTTTTT

V gene: TRBV7-2
D gene: TRBD2
clone size: few
J gene: TRBJ2-3
CDR3 protein: CASSFLAGGVTDTQYF
CDR3 DNA: TGTGCCAGCAGCTTCTTAGCGGGAGGAGTGACAGATACGCAGTATTTT

V gene: TRBV12-3/TRBV12-4
D gene: TRBD1
clone size: many
J gene: TRBJ2-7
CDR3 protein: CASSTGTGFYEQYF
CDR3 DNA: TGTGCCAGCAGCACCGGGACAGGTTTTTACGAGCAGTACTTC

V gene: TRBV25-1
D gene: .
clone size: many
J gene: TRBJ2-4
CDR3 protein: CASSDIQGQGSKNIQYF
CDR3 DNA: TGTGCCAGCAGTGATATCCAGGGGCAGGGATCCAAAAACATTCAGTACTTC

V gene: TRBV20-1
D gene: TRBD2
clone size: .
J gene: TRBJ2-7
CDR3 protein: CSVETSGSYEQYF
CDR3 DNA: TGCAGTGTCGAGACTAGCGGGTCCTACGAGCAGTACTTC

V gene: TRBV7-8
D gene: .
clone size: .
J gene: TRBJ2-7
CDR3 protein: CASSSLDSPYEQYF
CDR3 DNA: TGTGCCAGCAGCTCCCTGGACAGCCCCTACGAGCAGTACTTC

V gene: TRBV2
D gene: .
clone size: many
J gene: TRBJ2-7
CDR3 protein: CASSDNDQGADWYSYEQYF
CDR3 DNA: TGTGCCAGCAGTGACAACGACCAAGGTGCTGATTGGTATTCCTACGAGCAGTACTTC

V gene: TRBV12-3/TRBV12-4
D gene: .
clone size: few
J gene: TRBJ2-3
CDR3 protein: CASTGFADTQYF
CDR3 DNA: TGTGCCAGCACAGGTTTCGCAGATACGCAGTATTTT

V gene: TRBV4-3
D gene: TRBD2
clone size: few
J gene: TRBJ2-7
CDR3 protein: CASSQVPGLAGEAYEQYF
CDR3 DNA: TGCGCCAGCAGCCAGGTCCCGGGACTAGCGGGAGAGGCGTACGAGCAGTACTTC

V gene: TRBV20-1
D gene: .
clone size: .
J gene: TRBJ2-5
CDR3 protein: CSARRGIQETQYF
CDR3 DNA: TGCAGTGCTAGAAGAGGGATCCAAGAGACCCAGTACTTC

V gene: TRBV20-1
D gene: .
clone size: many
J gene: TRBJ2-5
CDR3 protein: CSAPNIMDETQYF
CDR3 DNA: TGCAGTGCTCCAAACATCATGGACGAGACCCAGTACTTC

V gene: TRBV7-9
D gene: .
clone size: few
J gene: TRBJ2-7
CDR3 protein: CASSLKGGIYEQYF
CDR3 DNA: TGTGCCAGCAGCTTAAAGGGGGGGATCTACGAGCAGTACTTC

V gene: TRBV6-5
D gene: .
clone size: .
J gene: TRBJ2-3
CDR3 protein: CASSYSPRADTQYF
CDR3 DNA: TGTGCCAGCAGTTACTCTCCCAGGGCAGATACGCAGTATTTT

V gene: TRBV12-3/TRBV12-4
D gene: .
clone size: many
J gene: TRBJ2-1
CDR3 protein: CASRLLKANEQFF
CDR3 DNA: TGTGCCAGCAGGCTGTTAAAGGCCAATGAGCAGTTCTTC

V gene: TRBV5-1
D gene: .
clone size: few
J gene: TRBJ2-3
CDR3 protein: CASRAPAADTQYF
CDR3 DNA: TGCGCCAGCAGGGCCCCAGCCGCAGATACGCAGTATTTT

V gene: TRBV28
D gene: .
clone size: .
J gene: TRBJ2-6
CDR3 protein: CASSPSGSGANVLTF
CDR3 DNA: TGTGCCAGCAGTCCCTCAGGGAGCGGGGCCAACGTCCTGACTTTC

V gene: TRBV7-9
D gene: .
clone size: .
J gene: TRBJ1-2
CDR3 protein: CASSLAASGAITF
CDR3 DNA: TGTGCCAGCAGCTTAGCGGCCAGCGGGGCGATTACCTTC

V gene: TRBV20-1
D gene: TRBD2
clone size: many
J gene: TRBJ2-3
CDR3 protein: CSASRWEAGDADTQYF
CDR3 DNA: TGCAGTGCTAGCCGGTGGGAAGCGGGAGACGCAGATACGCAGTATTTT

V gene: TRBV11-2
D gene: .
clone size: few
J gene: TRBJ2-7
CDR3 protein: CASSSAVGVYEQYF
CDR3 DNA: TGTGCCAGCAGCTCAGCGGTGGGGGTCTACGAGCAGTACTTC

V gene: TRBV30
D gene: .
clone size: many
J gene: TRBJ2-1
CDR3 protein: CAWSAGSDSYNEQFF
CDR3 DNA: TGTGCCTGGAGTGCCGGATCAGACTCCTACAATGAGCAGTTCTTC

V gene: TRBV5-1
D gene: .
clone size: .
J gene: TRBJ2-7
CDR3 protein: CASSGAQHYEQYF
CDR3 DNA: TGCGCCAGCAGCGGAGCACAGCACTACGAGCAGTACTTC

V gene: TRBV28
D gene: .
clone size: .
J gene: TRBJ2-7
CDR3 protein: CASSWRIYEQYF
CDR3 DNA: TGTGCCAGCAGCTGGCGGATCTACGAGCAGTACTTC

V gene: TRBV15
D gene: TRBD1
clone size: .
J gene: TRBJ1-2
CDR3 protein: CATSGDLDRGGFNYGYTF
CDR3 DNA: TGTGCCACCAGCGGGGACCTAGACAGGGGAGGATTCAACTATGGCTACACCTTC

V gene: TRBV7-2
D gene: .
clone size: .
J gene: TRBJ2-7
CDR3 protein: CASSLVPGGLYEQYF
CDR3 DNA: TGTGCCAGCAGCTTAGTCCCAGGAGGTCTCTACGAGCAGTACTTC

V gene: TRBV20-1
D gene: .
clone size: .
J gene: TRBJ2-5
CDR3 protein: CTLTSSSAQETQYF
CDR3 DNA: TGCACCTTAACCTCGTCTAGCGCACAAGAGACCCAGTACTTC

V gene: TRBV2
D gene: TRBD1
clone size: many
J gene: TRBJ2-7
CDR3 protein: CASSSGTGPSPYEQYF
CDR3 DNA: TGTGCCAGCAGCTCCGGGACAGGACCATCTCCCTACGAGCAGTACTTC

V gene: TRBV5-1
D gene: .
clone size: .
J gene: TRBJ2-7
CDR3 protein: CASSADRSSYEQYF
CDR3 DNA: TGCGCCAGCAGCGCGGACCGTAGCTCCTACGAGCAGTACTTC

V gene: TRBV6-4
D gene: TRBD2
clone size: many
J gene: TRBJ2-1
CDR3 protein: CASSGGASGSASEQFF
CDR3 DNA: TGTGCCAGCAGTGGGGGGGCTAGCGGGAGTGCCAGTGAGCAGTTCTTC

V gene: TRBV7-7
D gene: TRBD1
clone size: many
J gene: TRBJ2-3
CDR3 protein: CASSRQGTTDTQYF
CDR3 DNA: TGTGCTAGCAGCCGACAGGGGACCACAGATACGCAGTATTTT

V gene: TRBV11-2
D gene: .
clone size: many
J gene: TRBJ2-5
CDR3 protein: CASSLGHGAQETQYF
CDR3 DNA: TGTGCCAGCAGCCTCGGACACGGAGCCCAAGAGACCCAGTACTTC

V gene: TRBV24-1
D gene: .
clone size: few
J gene: TRBJ1-5
CDR3 protein: CATSDFDQNQPQHF
CDR3 DNA: TGTGCCACCAGTGATTTTGACCAAAATCAGCCCCAGCATTTT

V gene: TRBV7-9
D gene: .
clone size: many
J gene: TRBJ2-7
CDR3 protein: CASSLALQGEQYF
CDR3 DNA: TGTGCCAGCAGCTTAGCGCTTCAGGGCGAGCAGTACTTC

V gene: TRBV3-1
D gene: TRBD1
clone size: few
J gene: TRBJ2-7
CDR3 protein: CASSHGTGALSSYEQYF
CDR3 DNA: TGTGCCAGCAGCCATGGGACAGGGGCCCTGAGCTCCTACGAGCAGTACTTC